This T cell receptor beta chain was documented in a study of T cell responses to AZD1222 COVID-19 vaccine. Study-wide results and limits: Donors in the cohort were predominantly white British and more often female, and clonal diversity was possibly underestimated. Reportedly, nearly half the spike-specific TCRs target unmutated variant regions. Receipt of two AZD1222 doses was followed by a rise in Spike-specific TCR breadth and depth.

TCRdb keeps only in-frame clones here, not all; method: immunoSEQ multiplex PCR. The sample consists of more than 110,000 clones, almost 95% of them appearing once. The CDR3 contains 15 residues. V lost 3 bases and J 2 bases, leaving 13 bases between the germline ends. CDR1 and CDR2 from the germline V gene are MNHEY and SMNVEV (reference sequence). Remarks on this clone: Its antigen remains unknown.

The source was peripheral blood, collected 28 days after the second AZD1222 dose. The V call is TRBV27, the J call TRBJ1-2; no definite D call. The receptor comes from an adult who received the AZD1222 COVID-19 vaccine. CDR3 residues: CASSFSGGPNYGYTF. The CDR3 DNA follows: TGTGCCAGCAGTTTCTCCGGAGGTCCCAACTATGGCTACACCTTC.